The 29 T cell receptor beta chains listed next were all sequenced from one sample in a study of T cell changes during pregnancy in multiple sclerosis. The protocol was immunoSEQ multiplex PCR, while the TCRdb copy is restricted to in-frame clones and leaves out a portion. Of fewer than 40,000 clones in the sample, about 92% are singletons; the top ten hold around 0.8%. Here the sequenced sample was CD4+ T cells from peripheral blood mononuclear cells, taken in the third trimester of pregnancy. The source is a female donor with multiple sclerosis, enrolled in a pregnancy study.

Here the CDR3 reads CASSLQGGTYEQYF. Written as DNA, the CDR3 is TGCGCCAGCAGCTTGCAGGGGGGAACCTACGAGCAGTACTTC. The chain has TRBV5-1 and TRBJ2-7; D perhaps matches TRBD1 (7 bases). Germline-derived CDR1 and CDR2 are SGHRS and YFSETQ. The CDR3 consists of 14 residues. The V end was cut by 1 base, the J end by 2 bases, with 10 bases between.

The chain joins TRBV6-6 to TRBJ2-2, with 10 bases matching TRBD1. The germline CDR1 and CDR2 sequences are MNHNY and SVGAGI (reference sequence). V shed 2 bases, J shed 0 bases, and the junction held 0 bases outside the gene matches. The CDR3 is 16 amino acids. CDR3 loop: CASSYGQGANTGELFF. The CDR3, as DNA: TGTGCCAGCAGTTACGGACAGGGGGCGAACACCGGGGAGCTGTTTTTT.

The chain joins TRBV5-1 to TRBJ2-5; maybe TRBD1 (6 bases). The CDR3 totals 14 residues. Trimming shortened V by 0 bases and J by 5 bases, and 11 bases separated the two germline ends. The germline gives CDR1 SGHRS, CDR2 YFSETQ. The CDR3 sequence is CASSLVQGSETQYF. CDR3 in DNA: TGCGCCAGCAGCTTGGTACAGGGTTCGGAGACCCAGTACTTC.

The rearrangement uses TRBV28 and TRBJ1-5; a weak D match, TRBD1 (6 bases). Germline V gene sequence: CDR1 MDHEN, CDR2 SYDVKM. The CDR3 totals 18 residues. Trimming stripped 5 bases from V and 5 bases from J, with 25 bases between. The CDR3 DNA reads TGTGCCAGCAGTCAACCTAGCCACACCACAGGGTTTGATCAGCCCCAGCATTTT. Translation: CASSQPSHTTGFDQPQHF.

The V call is TRBV28, the J call TRBJ1-5; the D gene is possibly TRBD1 (5 bases). Trimming took 1 base from V and 0 from J, leaving 10 bases between them. Germline-derived CDR1 and CDR2 are MDHEN and SYDVKM. The CDR3 spans 16 residues. The CDR3 nucleotides are TGTGCCAGCAGTTTATCCCCAAGGGGTAGCAATCAGCCCCAGCATTTT. The encoded protein is CASSLSPRGSNQPQHF. Variable domain in full (rest from reference TRBV28 and TRBJ1-5): DVKVTQSSRYLVKRTGEKVFLECVQDMDHENMFWYRQDPGLGLRLIYFSYDVKMKEKGDIPEGYSVSREKKERFSLILESASTNQTSMYLCASSLSPRGSNQPQHFGDGTRLSIL.

The chain has TRBV7-2 and TRBJ1-4, with TRBD1 as a possible D gene (6 bases). Germline V lookup: CDR1 SGHTA, CDR2 FQGNSA. With 3 bases removed from V and 8 bases from J, the gap between germline ends came to 16 bases. CDR3 length: 15 residues. CDR3 coding DNA: TGTGCCAGCAGCTTTAGGGGACAACTACAAGAAAAACTGTTTTTT. Amino acid sequence: CASSFRGQLQEKLFF.

This chain uses TRBV9 with TRBJ1-4; 7 positions match TRBD1. V shed 2 bases, J shed 5 bases, and the junction held 6 bases outside the gene matches. Germline V lookup: CDR1 SGDLS, CDR2 YYNGEE. The CDR3 is 15 residues long. The CDR3, as DNA: TGTGCCAGCAGCGTCGGTCTACAGGGGAATGAAAAACTGTTTTTT. It encodes CASSVGLQGNEKLFF.

CDR3 sequence: CAISEGGGTPGEQFF. The CDR3 DNA reads as TGTGCCATCAGTGAGGGGGGAGGGACCCCGGGGGAGCAGTTCTTC. The J gene is TRBJ2-1, the V gene TRBV10-3; TRBD2 agrees at 7 bases. Germline CDR1 reads ENHRY; CDR2 reads SYGVKD. The junction had 11 bases not matched to a gene; V was cut back by 2 bases and J by 10 bases. This CDR3 is built from 15 residues.

This clone is a singleton in its sample. The CDR3 bases are TGTGCCAGCAGACCAACGGGTGGGCTAGCGTCAGATACGCAGTATTTT. Amino acids: CASRPTGGLASDTQYF. The rearrangement links TRBV5-5 to TRBJ2-3, with D possibly matching TRBD2 (6 bases). The length of the CDR3 is 16 residues. Germline V gives CDR1 SGHKS, CDR2 YYEKEE (reference sequence). V shed 5 bases and J shed 4 bases, with 20 bases lying between them.

The chain recombines TRBV29-1 with TRBJ1-1, with TRBD1 matching 9 bases. The CDR3 is made up of 14 amino acids. CDR1 SQVTM and CDR2 ANQGSEA come from the germline V gene. With V trimmed by 6 bases and J by 1 base, 6 bases remained unmatched. DNA for the CDR3: TGCAGCGTCCCACAGGGGGCCCCGAACACTGAAGCTTTCTTT. Protein product: CSVPQGAPNTEAFF. The variable domain in full, with the rest retrieved from reference TRBV29-1 and TRBJ1-1, is SAVISQKPSRDICQRGTSLTIQCQVDSQVTMMFWYRQQPGQSLTLIATANQGSEATYESGFVIDKFPISRPNLTFSTLTVSNMSPEDSSIYLCSVPQGAPNTEAFFGQGTRLTVV.

CDR3 region: CASSLGVSGNNEQFF. In DNA, the CDR3 is TGTGCCAGCAGCTTGGGGGTTAGCGGGAACAATGAGCAGTTCTTC. The chain combines TRBV5-6 with TRBJ2-1, with 8 bases identical to TRBD2. Trimming cost V 0 bases and J 5 bases; bases outside gene matches: 4. CDR1 is SGHDT, CDR2 YYEEEE, per germline. This CDR3 has 15 residues.

This chain joins TRBV6-1 and TRBJ1-5; D not resolved. This CDR3 contains 15 residues. V was shortened by 2 bases and J by 0 bases, with 8 bases between the two germline ends. The germline V gene has CDR1 MNHNS and CDR2 SASEGT. CDR3 sequence (DNA): TGTGCCAGCAGTGAAACGGTGTTTAGCAATCAGCCCCAGCATTTT. Translation: CASSETVFSNQPQHF.

The rearrangement links TRBV7-2 to TRBJ2-4; 7 bases map to TRBD2. The germline V gene encodes CDR1 SGHTA and CDR2 FQGNSA. The length of the CDR3 is 15 residues. Trimming took 1 base from V and 8 from J; bases not matched to a gene: 8. CDR3 DNA: TGTGCCAGCAGCTTAGAGGCGGGAGAGTATCACATTCAGTACTTC. Protein sequence: CASSLEAGEYHIQYF.

The CDR3: CASSQWGTGPTGELFF. The CDR3, as DNA: TGCGCCAGCAGCCAGTGGGGGACAGGGCCCACCGGGGAGCTGTTTTTT. This chain uses TRBV4-3 with TRBJ2-2; 9 nucleotides match TRBD1. The V segment lost 3 bases and the J segment 4 bases; nucleotides outside the gene matches: 6. The CDR3 is 16 residues long. Per germline, CDR1 LGHNA and CDR2 YSLEER.

The chain couples TRBV13 to TRBJ2-3; 12 positions agree with TRBD2. V gave up 2 bases and J gave up 4 bases; unmatched junction bases: 16. There are 20 residues in the CDR3. CDR1 is PRHDT, CDR2 FYEKMQ, per germline (reference sequence). The CDR3 here is CASSLRPKASGRGISDTQYF. CDR3 in DNA: TGTGCCAGCAGCTTACGCCCTAAGGCTAGCGGGAGGGGTATATCAGATACGCAGTATTTT.

The chain carries TRBV14 and TRBJ2-3; D uncertain. The CDR3 runs 19 residues. Germline V lookup: CDR1 SGHDN, CDR2 FVKESK. V gave up 2 bases and J gave up 1 base, with 22 bases separating them. CDR3 amino acids: CASSQTPLGSTRRTDTQYF. CDR3 sequence (DNA): TGTGCCAGCAGCCAAACCCCCCTAGGAAGTACGCGGCGCACAGATACGCAGTATTTT.

The chain is built from TRBV6-1 and TRBJ2-3; no clear D. V lost 5 bases to trimming and J lost 6 bases, with 6 bases between them. Germline values: CDR1 MNHNS, CDR2 SASEGT. The CDR3 runs 11 residues. The CDR3 coding sequence is TGTGCCAGCAGTCCGAGGGATACGCAGTATTTT. This sequence encodes CASSPRDTQYF.

The genes are TRBV30 and TRBJ2-5; TRBD1 matches 8 bases. This CDR3 region has 14 residues. V shed 5 bases and J 5 bases; nucleotides not matched to a gene: 10. Germline lookup yields CDR1 GTSNPN and CDR2 SVGIG (reference sequence). The CDR3 coding sequence is TGTGCCTGGCTACGCGACAGGGGTAAGGAGACCCAGTACTTC. This sequence encodes CAWLRDRGKETQYF. Looking up the rest from reference TRBV30 and TRBJ2-5 gives the full variable domain: SQTIHQWPATLVQPVGSPLSLECTVEGTSNPNLYWYRQAAGRGLQLLFYSVGIGQISSEVPQNLSASRPQDRQFILSSKKLLLSDSGFYLCAWLRDRGKETQYFGPGTRLLVL.

V gene TRBV19 combines with J gene TRBJ2-1; maybe TRBD1 (5 bases). Germline CDR1 LNHDA, CDR2 SQIVND (reference sequence). This CDR3 has 13 residues. Trimming took off 7 bases at V and 4 bases at J, with 11 bases between the two ends. DNA for the CDR3: TGTGCCAGTATCGGCGACAGATACAATGAGCAGTTCTTC. It translates to CASIGDRYNEQFF.

This chain uses TRBV30 with TRBJ2-1; TRBD1 matches 8 bases. J gave up 0 bases and V 3 bases, and 4 bases lay outside the gene matches. Germline CDR1 GTSNPN, CDR2 SVGIG (reference sequence). This CDR3 contains 15 residues. The CDR3 bases are TGTGCCTGGAGGAGACAGGGGCTCTCCTACAATGAGCAGTTCTTC. Amino acid sequence: CAWRRQGLSYNEQFF.

In its sample, this clone was seen once. The chain carries TRBV6-1 and TRBJ2-1; 7 bases map to TRBD2. Trimming cost V 2 bases and J 6 bases; bases outside gene matches: 7. The CDR3 runs to 15 residues. The germline V gene has CDR1 MNHNS and CDR2 SASEGT. The CDR3 bases are TGTGCCAGCAGTGAACTGGGACTATATATCAATGAGCAGTTCTTC. Translating it yields CASSELGLYINEQFF.

This chain connects TRBV23-1 to TRBJ1-4; the D gene is possibly TRBD1 (5 bases). TRBV23-1 is designated an ORF whose function remains uncertain. The CDR3 has 16 amino acids. V was pared by 4 bases and J by 1 base, with 13 bases between. The CDR3 protein is CASSPRAGGTNEKLFF. CDR3 DNA: TGCGCCAGCAGTCCAAGGGCGGGGGGAACTAATGAAAAACTGTTTTTT.

The chain carries TRBV29-1 and TRBJ2-3; 7 bases are shared with TRBD2. The J segment lost 6 bases and the V segment lost 5 bases, leaving 8 bases of the junction unmatched. CDR1 and CDR2 from the germline V gene are SQVTM and ANQGSEA. This CDR3 is built from 13 residues. Here the CDR3 DNA reads TGCAGCGTTACTAGCGAGGTAGGGGATACGCAGTATTTT. It yields the protein CSVTSEVGDTQYF.

The chain's CDR3 is CASSSGTVNTGELFF. CDR3 nucleotide sequence: TGTGCCAGCAGTTCCGGGACAGTCAACACCGGGGAGCTGTTTTTT. The chain links TRBV5-4 to TRBJ2-2; TRBD1 agrees at 7 bases. CDR3 length: 15 amino acids. J gave up 2 bases and V 5 bases, and 6 bases lay outside the gene matches. CDR1 SGHNT and CDR2 YYREEE come from the germline V gene (reference sequence).

V is TRBV5-1 and J is TRBJ1-3; the D is unclear. Germline values: CDR1 SGHRS, CDR2 YFSETQ. This CDR3 has 15 residues. The V and J ends lost 0 bases and 3 bases respectively, with 10 bases between them. Here the CDR3 DNA reads TGCGCCAGCAGCTTGGGAGAGGGCCATGGAAACACCATATATTTT. Translating it yields CASSLGEGHGNTIYF.

V usage is TRBV27 and J usage is TRBJ1-1, with D possibly matching TRBD1 (6 bases). Germline V gene data show CDR1 as MNHEY and CDR2 as SMNVEV (reference sequence). V gave up 3 bases and J gave up 2 bases, with 13 bases separating them. The CDR3 consists of 15 residues. The CDR3: CASSFSTGTNTEAFF. Here the CDR3 DNA reads TGTGCCAGCAGTTTTTCGACAGGAACAAACACTGAAGCTTTCTTT.

This chain joins TRBV18 and TRBJ2-1, with D uncertain. CDR3 length equals 15 residues. The V and J ends lost 6 bases and 3 bases respectively, with 15 bases between them. Germline V CDR1 and CDR2: KGHSH, LQKENI. CDR3 sequence: CASSESGGFYNEQFF. The CDR3 nucleotides are TGTGCCAGCTCGGAGTCTGGTGGCTTCTACAATGAGCAGTTCTTC.

The chain employs TRBV18 and TRBJ2-1; 8 nucleotides agree with TRBD1. Germline assignment: CDR1 KGHSH and CDR2 LQKENI. The J segment lost 5 bases and the V segment lost 4 bases, leaving 4 bases of the junction unmatched. CDR3 length equals 14 residues. This CDR3 reads CASSRADRDNEQFF. The CDR3 DNA is TGTGCCAGCTCACGTGCGGACAGGGACAATGAGCAGTTCTTC.

J is TRBJ2-5 and V is TRBV5-1; D is undetermined. V was trimmed by 0 bases and J by 5 bases, leaving 11 bases between them. This CDR3 spans 14 amino acids. Germline-derived CDR1 and CDR2 are SGHRS and YFSETQ. The CDR3 region is CASSLDFQWETQYF. The CDR3 nucleotides read TGCGCCAGCAGCTTGGATTTTCAGTGGGAGACCCAGTACTTC.